This TCR beta chain was recorded in a study of T-cell reconstitution after alpha-beta-depleted transplantation in children (dated by TCRdb to 2016 to 2017). The study in broad terms: Using TCR repertoire profiling, the study followed T-cell immune reconstitution in a quantitative way in children after TCRalphabeta/CD19-depleted allogeneic hematopoietic cell transplantation.

Trimming takes 0 bases from V and 0 bases from J, and the germline ends sit 9 bases apart. Spanning cysteine to phenylalanine, the CDR3 consists of 15 amino acids. Of the read, only the CDR3 DNA is kept; its 45 bases are in frame from base 1. CDR1 SGHRS and CDR2 YFSETQ are derived from the germline V gene. This clonotype has ten or more counts. The antigen this receptor binds is unknown. One base away there is no much larger clone; base qualities are not given. The library was prepared using PCR. Sequencing relied on an Illumina HiSeq 2500. Molecular barcoding was employed in the preparation of TCR libraries, with unique molecular identifiers being used to normalize TCRbeta repertoire quantification. The raw public reads went through TCRdb reprocessing: fastp at Q25, MiXCR clone calling, in-frame beta chains kept. Merged by CDR3 protein, the rows form single entries marked with the most common genes and DNA. This sample lists some 200,000 distinct CDR3 sequences; more than 14% were detected once. The ten most abundant clones make up less than 15% of the sample.

Recombination linked TRBV5-1 to TRBJ1-1; the D gene is unclear. Sequenced material: PBMCs from the stem cell graft donor, taken from the stem cell graft. This clonotype was obtained from a human donor who donated a stem cell graft to a child with acute lymphoblastic leukemia. The bases are TGCGCCAGCAGCTTGGATCTCCAAATGAACACTGAAGCTTTCTTT. This translates into CASSLDLQMNTEAFF.